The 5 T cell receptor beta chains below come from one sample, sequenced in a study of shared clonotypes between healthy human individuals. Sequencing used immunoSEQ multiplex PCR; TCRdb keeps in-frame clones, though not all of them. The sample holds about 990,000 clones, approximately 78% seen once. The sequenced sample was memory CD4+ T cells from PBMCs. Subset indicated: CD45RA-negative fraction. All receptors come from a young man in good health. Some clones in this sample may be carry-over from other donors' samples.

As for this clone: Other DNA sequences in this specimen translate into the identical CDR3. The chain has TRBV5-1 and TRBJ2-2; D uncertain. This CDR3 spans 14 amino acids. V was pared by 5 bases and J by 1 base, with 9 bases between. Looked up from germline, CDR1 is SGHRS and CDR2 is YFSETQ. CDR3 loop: CASSRGLNTGELFF. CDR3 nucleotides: TGCGCCAGCAGTCGCGGCCTGAACACCGGGGAGCTGTTTTTT.

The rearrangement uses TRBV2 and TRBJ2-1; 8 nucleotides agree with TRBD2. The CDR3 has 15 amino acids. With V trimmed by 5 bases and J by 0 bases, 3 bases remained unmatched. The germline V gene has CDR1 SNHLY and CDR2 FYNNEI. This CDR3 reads CASSPGTSSYNEQFF. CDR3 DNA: TGTGCCAGCAGTCCCGGGACTAGCTCCTACAATGAGCAGTTCTTC.

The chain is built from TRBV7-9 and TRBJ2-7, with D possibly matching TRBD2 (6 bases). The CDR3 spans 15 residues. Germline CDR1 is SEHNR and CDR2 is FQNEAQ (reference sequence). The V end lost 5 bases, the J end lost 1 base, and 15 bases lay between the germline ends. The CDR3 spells CASSTGAGTSYEQYF. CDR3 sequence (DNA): TGTGCCAGCAGCACTGGAGCCGGGACTTCCTACGAGCAGTACTTC.

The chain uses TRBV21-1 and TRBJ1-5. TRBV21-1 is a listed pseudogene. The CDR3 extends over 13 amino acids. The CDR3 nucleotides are TGTGCCAGCATCTTTAAGCACAATCAGCCCCAGCATTTT. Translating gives CASIFKHNQPQHF.

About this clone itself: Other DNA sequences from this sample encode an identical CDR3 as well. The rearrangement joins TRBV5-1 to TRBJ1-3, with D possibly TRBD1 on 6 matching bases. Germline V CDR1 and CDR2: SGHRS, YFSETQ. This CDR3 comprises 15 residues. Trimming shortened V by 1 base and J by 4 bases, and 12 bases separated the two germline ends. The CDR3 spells CASSLSSGAGNTIYF. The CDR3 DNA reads TGCGCCAGCAGCTTGTCGTCGGGGGCGGGAAACACCATATATTTT.